This T cell receptor beta chain was profiled in a study of post-analysis software for immune sequencing data. Presence of unique molecular identifiers characterized the TCR beta cDNA libraries. Between about 0.95 and 11 million T cells gave rise to 500,000 to 650,000 cDNA molecules. TCRdb ran MiXCR on the PCR reads and lists one entry per CDR3 protein. The sample yields under 900,000 distinct CDR3 sequences, roughly 58% seen once. The origin of this receptor is a girl aged 10-17 years with multiple sclerosis. Sequencing input: blood.

The CDR3 DNA follows: TGTGCCAGCAGCTCGACAGGGGTTGGTGGCTACACCTTC. Translating gives CASSSTGVGGYTF. The chain combines TRBV7-7 with TRBJ1-2, with 8 nucleotides matching TRBD1. V lost 4 bases and J lost 7; bases outside the gene matches: 5. The CDR3 sequence is 13 residues long. Germline CDR1 is SSHAT and CDR2 is FNYEAQ (reference sequence). The full variable domain, with the rest looked up from reference TRBV7-7 and TRBJ1-2, is GAGVSQSPRYKVTKRGQDVTLRCDPISSHATLYWYQQALGQGPEFLTYFNYEAQPDKSGLPSDRFSAERPEGSISTLTIQRTEQRDSAMYRCASSSTGVGGYTFGSGTRLTVV.